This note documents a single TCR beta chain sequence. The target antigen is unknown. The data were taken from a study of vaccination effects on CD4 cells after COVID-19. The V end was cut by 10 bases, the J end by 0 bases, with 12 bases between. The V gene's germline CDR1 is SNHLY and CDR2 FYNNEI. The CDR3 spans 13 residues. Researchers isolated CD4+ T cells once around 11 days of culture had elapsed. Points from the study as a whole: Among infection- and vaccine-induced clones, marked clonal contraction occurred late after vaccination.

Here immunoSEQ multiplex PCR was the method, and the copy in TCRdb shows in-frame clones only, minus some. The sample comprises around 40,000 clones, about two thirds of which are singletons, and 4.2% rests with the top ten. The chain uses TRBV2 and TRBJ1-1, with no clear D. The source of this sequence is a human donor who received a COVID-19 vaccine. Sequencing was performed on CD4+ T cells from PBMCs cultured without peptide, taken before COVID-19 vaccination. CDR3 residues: CATSGSLNTEAFF. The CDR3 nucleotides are TGTGCCACCTCGGGGTCCCTGAACACTGAAGCTTTCTTT.